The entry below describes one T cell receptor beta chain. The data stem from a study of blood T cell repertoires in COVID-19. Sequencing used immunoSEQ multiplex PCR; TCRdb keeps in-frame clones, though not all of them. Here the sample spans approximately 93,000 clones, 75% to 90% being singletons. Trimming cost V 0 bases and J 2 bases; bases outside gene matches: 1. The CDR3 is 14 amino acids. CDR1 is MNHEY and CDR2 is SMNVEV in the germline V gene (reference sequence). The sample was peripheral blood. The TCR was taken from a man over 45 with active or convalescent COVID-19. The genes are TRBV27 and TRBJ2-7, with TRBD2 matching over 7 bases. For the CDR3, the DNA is TGTGCCAGCAGTTTATCCGGGGGGACCTACGAGCAGTACTTC. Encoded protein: CASSLSGGTYEQYF.